This T cell receptor beta chain was found in a study of radiation and T cells in renal cell carcinoma. General study findings and limits: Without pretreatment biopsies, baseline tumor clonotype presence was undetermined. Top tumor clonotypes rose in blood 2 weeks post-radiation, then contracted.

Clones were read by immunoSEQ multiplex PCR, and TCRdb kept only the in-frame ones, dropping some. Of about 78,000 clones detected, around 89% appear once; the ten largest clones hold around 6%. Sample time point: blood 4 weeks post-SBRT, at nephrectomy. Treatment defined: 15 Gy SBRT to primary tumor, nephrectomy 4 weeks later. Nephrectomy followed 15 Gy stereotactic body radiation by 4 weeks. The patient's renal cell carcinoma had clear cell pathology. This clone came up once. Its antigen is still unknown. J lost 5 bases, V lost 5 bases, and 2 bases had no gene match. The CDR3 runs 13 residues. CDR1 and CDR2 (germline): SGHTA, FQGNSA.

Source: blood, taken from a patient whose treatment included radiotherapy and nephrectomy. This TCR was sampled from a woman aged 70 to 79 with renal cell carcinoma. The chain combines TRBV7-2 with TRBJ2-2; 7 bases line up with TRBD1. CDR3 nucleotides: TGTGCCAGCAGCCAGACAGGGACCGGGGAGCTGTTTTTT. Its protein is CASSQTGTGELFF. The entire variable domain, with the rest obtained from reference TRBV7-2 and TRBJ2-2, is as follows: GAGVSQSPSNKVTEKGKDVELRCDPISGHTALYWYRQSLGQGLEFLIYFQGNSAPDKSGLPSDRFSAERTGGSVSTLTIQRTQQEDSAVYLCASSQTGTGELFFGEGSRLTVL.